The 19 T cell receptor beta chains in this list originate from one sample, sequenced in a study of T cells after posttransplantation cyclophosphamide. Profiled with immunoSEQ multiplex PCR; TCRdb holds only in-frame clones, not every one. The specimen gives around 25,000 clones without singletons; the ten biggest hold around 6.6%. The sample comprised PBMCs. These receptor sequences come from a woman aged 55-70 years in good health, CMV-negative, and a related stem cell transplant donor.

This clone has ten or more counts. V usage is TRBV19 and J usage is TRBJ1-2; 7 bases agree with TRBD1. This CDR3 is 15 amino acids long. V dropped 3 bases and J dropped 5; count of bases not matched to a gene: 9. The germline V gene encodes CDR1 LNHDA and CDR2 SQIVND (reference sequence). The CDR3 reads CASSMAGGMEYGYTF. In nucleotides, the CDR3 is TGTGCCAGTAGTATGGCAGGGGGGATGGAATATGGCTACACCTTC.

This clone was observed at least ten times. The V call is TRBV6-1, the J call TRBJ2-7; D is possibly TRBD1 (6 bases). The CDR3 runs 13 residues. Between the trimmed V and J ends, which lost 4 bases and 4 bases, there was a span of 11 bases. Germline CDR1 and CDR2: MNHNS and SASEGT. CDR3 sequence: CASSVTGGYEQYV. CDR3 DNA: TGTGCCAGCAGTGTGACAGGCGGGTACGAGCAGTACGTC.

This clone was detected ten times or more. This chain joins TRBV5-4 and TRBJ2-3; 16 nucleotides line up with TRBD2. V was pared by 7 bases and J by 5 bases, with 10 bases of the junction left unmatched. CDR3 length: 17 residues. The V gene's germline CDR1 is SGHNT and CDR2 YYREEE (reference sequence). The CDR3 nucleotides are TGTGCCAGCGGGACTAGCGGGGGGGCCGGGCCCGGAGATACGCAGTATTTT. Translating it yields CASGTSGGAGPGDTQYF.

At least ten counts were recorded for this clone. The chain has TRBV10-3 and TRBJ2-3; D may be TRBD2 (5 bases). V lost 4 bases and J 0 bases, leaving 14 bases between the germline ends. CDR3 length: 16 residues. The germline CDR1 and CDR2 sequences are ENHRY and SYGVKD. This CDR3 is CAISGLSGSSTDTQYF. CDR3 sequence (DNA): TGTGCCATCAGTGGACTCAGCGGATCAAGCACAGATACGCAGTATTTT.

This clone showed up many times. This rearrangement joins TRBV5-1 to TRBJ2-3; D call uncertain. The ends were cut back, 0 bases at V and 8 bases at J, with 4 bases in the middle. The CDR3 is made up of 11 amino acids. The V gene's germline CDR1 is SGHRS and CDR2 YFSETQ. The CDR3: CASSLGLTQYF. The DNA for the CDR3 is TGCGCCAGCAGCTTGGGTCTTACGCAGTATTTT.

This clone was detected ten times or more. The CDR3 bases are TGTGCCAGCAGTCCGGGGGTTTATGAAAAACTGTTTTTT. It codes for CASSPGVYEKLFF. The chain links TRBV28 to TRBJ1-4, with a tentative D call TRBD1 (5 bases). The V end was cut by 5 bases, the J end by 6 bases, with 10 bases between. This CDR3 spans 13 amino acids. CDR1 is MDHEN and CDR2 is SYDVKM in the germline V gene.

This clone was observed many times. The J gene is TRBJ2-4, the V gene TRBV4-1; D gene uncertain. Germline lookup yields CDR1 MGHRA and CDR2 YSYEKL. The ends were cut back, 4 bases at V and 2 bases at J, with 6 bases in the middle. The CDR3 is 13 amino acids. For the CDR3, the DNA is TGCGCCAGCAGCCCCACACCCAAAAACATTCAGTACTTC. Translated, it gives CASSPTPKNIQYF.

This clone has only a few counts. Written as DNA, the CDR3 is TGTGCCACCAGCAGAGATACGGAGGGCCTCTATGGCTACACCTTC. Translated, it gives CATSRDTEGLYGYTF. The V gene is TRBV15, the J gene TRBJ1-2; D remains ambiguous. This CDR3 contains 15 residues. V was shortened by 0 bases and J by 4 bases, with 12 bases between the two germline ends. Germline V gene lookup returns CDR1 LNHNV and CDR2 YYDKDF (reference sequence).

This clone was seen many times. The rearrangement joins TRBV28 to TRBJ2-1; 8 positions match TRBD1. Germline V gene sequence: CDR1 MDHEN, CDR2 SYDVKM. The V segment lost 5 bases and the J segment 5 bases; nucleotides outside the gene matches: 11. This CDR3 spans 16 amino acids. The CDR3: CASSTLRQGLNNEQFF. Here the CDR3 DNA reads TGTGCCAGCAGTACTTTGAGACAGGGGCTCAACAATGAGCAGTTCTTC. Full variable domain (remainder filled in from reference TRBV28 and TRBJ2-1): DVKVTQSSRYLVKRTGEKVFLECVQDMDHENMFWYRQDPGLGLRLIYFSYDVKMKEKGDIPEGYSVSREKKERFSLILESASTNQTSMYLCASSTLRQGLNNEQFFGPGTRLTVL.

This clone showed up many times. The chain's CDR3 is CASTMRVSSYNSPLHF. The CDR3 bases are TGTGCCAGCACCATGAGGGTTAGCTCCTATAATTCACCCCTCCACTTT. The chain links TRBV5-6 to TRBJ1-6; no reliable D call. From germline, CDR1 is SGHDT and CDR2 YYEEEE. There are 16 residues in the CDR3. V lost 6 bases to trimming and J lost 0 bases, with 13 bases between them. Full variable domain (remainder filled in from reference TRBV5-6 and TRBJ1-6): DAGVTQSPTHLIKTRGQQVTLRCSPKSGHDTVSWYQQALGQGPQFIFQYYEEEERQRGNFPDRFSGHQFPNYSSELNVNALLLGDSALYLCASTMRVSSYNSPLHFGNGTRLTVT.

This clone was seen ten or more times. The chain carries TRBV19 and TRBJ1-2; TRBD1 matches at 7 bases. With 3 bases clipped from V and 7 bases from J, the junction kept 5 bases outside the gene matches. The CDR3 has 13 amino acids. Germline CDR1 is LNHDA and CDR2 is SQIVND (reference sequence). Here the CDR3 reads CASSIRQGGGYTF. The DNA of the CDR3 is TGTGCCAGTAGTATCAGACAGGGTGGTGGCTACACCTTC. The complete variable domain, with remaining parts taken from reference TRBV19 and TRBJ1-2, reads DGGITQSPKYLFRKEGQNVTLSCEQNLNHDAMYWYRQDPGQGLRLIYYSQIVNDFQKGDIAEGYSVSREKKESFPLTVTSAQKNPTAFYLCASSIRQGGGYTFGSGTRLTVV.

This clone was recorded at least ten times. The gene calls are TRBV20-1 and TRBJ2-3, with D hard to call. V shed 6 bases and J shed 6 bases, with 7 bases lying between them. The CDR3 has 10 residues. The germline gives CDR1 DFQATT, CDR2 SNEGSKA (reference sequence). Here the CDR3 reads CSAPADTQYF. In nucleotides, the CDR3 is TGCAGTGCCCCCGCGGATACGCAGTATTTT.

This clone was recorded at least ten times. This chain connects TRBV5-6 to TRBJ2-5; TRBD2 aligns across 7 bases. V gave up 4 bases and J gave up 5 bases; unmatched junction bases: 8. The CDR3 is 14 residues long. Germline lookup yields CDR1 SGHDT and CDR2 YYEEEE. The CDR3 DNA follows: TGTGCCAGCAGCGGGGAGGGGATTTGGGAGACCCAGTACTTC. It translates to CASSGEGIWETQYF.

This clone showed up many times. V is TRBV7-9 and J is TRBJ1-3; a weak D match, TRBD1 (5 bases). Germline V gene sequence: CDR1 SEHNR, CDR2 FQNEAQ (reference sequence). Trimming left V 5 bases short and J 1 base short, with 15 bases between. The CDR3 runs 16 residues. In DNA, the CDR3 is TGTGCCAGCAGCCTTGCCGGGGGGGTGTCTGGAAACACCATATATTTT. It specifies CASSLAGGVSGNTIYF.

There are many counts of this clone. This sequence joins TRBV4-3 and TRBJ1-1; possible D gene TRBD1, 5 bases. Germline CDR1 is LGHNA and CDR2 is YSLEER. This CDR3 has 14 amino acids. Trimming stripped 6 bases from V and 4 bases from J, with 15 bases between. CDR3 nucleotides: TGCGCCAGCAGTCCTGCGGGAAGGGGCACTGAAGCTTTCTTT. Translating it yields CASSPAGRGTEAFF.

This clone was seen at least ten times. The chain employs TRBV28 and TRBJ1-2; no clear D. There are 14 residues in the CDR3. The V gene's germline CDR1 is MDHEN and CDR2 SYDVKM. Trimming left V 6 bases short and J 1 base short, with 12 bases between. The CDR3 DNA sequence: TGTGCCAGCAGGTACCGGGGTCGTAACTATGGCTACACCTTC. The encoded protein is CASRYRGRNYGYTF.

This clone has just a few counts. The CDR3 bases are TGCGCCAGCAAAAGGCTAGCGGGTTCCTACGAGCAGTACTTC. Translation: CASKRLAGSYEQYF. The rearrangement joins TRBV5-1 to TRBJ2-7, with TRBD2 identical over 8 bases. Germline assignment: CDR1 SGHRS and CDR2 YFSETQ. There are 14 residues in the CDR3. Trimming removed 6 bases from V and 1 base from J; junction bases left unmatched: 6.

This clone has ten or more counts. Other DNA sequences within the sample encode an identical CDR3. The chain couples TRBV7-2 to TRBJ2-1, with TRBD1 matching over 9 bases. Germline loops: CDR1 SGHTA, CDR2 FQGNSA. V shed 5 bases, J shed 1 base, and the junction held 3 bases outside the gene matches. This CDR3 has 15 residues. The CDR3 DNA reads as TGTGCCAGCAGCGTAGGGACAGGGTCCTACAATGAGCAGTTCTTC. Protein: CASSVGTGSYNEQFF.

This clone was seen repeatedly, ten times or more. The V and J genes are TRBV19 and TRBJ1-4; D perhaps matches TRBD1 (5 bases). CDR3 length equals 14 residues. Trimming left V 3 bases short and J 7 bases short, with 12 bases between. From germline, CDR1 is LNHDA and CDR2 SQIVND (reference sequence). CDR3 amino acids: CASSMGQRGEKLFF. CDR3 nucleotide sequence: TGTGCCAGTAGTATGGGGCAGCGAGGTGAAAAACTGTTTTTT.